A selection of T cell receptor beta chains follows, all from one sample in a study of cytomegalovirus exposure and HLA in healthy donors. Profiling relied on immunoSEQ multiplex PCR, and the TCRdb table lists in-frame clones only, not all of them. The table has 150,000 to 200,000 clones, approximately 84% seen once. Sequencing input: PBMCs. Every receptor here comes from a boy aged 5-17 years in good health and CMV-seronegative. Each CDR3 is given with its conserved first and last residue. D genes are given only for firm matches. For some rows the clone size is stated as once, few or many, or as a class when expanded; others skip it.

- TRBJ1-2 - TRBV7-2 CAVDTGNYGYTF TGTGCCGTTGACACAGGGAACTATGGCTACACCTTC
- TRBJ2-7 - TRBV4-1 CASSAQSYEQYF TGCGCCAGCAGCGCACAGTCCTACGAGCAGTACTTC
- TRBJ2-1 TRBD2 TRBV5-1 CASSLFASGESSYNEQFF TGCGCCAGCAGCTTGTTCGCTAGCGGAGAAAGCTCCTACAATGAGCAGTTCTTC
- TRBJ1-2 TRBD1 TRBV27 CASTSLAGGAGYGYTF TGTGCCAGCACCTCATTGGCAGGGGGCGCGGGCTATGGCTACACCTTC
- TRBJ2-2 TRBD2 TRBV11-3 CASSLPSGGGELFF TGTGCCAGCAGCTTACCTAGCGGAGGCGGGGAGCTGTTTTTT
- TRBJ2-3 TRBD2 TRBV7-9 CASSSPLGGGDYTDTQYF TGTGCCAGCAGCTCACCACTGGGCGGTGGGGACTACACAGATACGCAGTATTTT
- TRBJ2-7 TRBD2 TRBV5-4 CASRGGRMDEQYF TGTGCCAGCAGGGGCGGGAGGATGGACGAGCAGTACTTC
few TRBJ2-2 - TRBV29-1 CSVEGLPGTGELFF TGCAGCGTTGAGGGTCTTCCGGGCACCGGGGAGCTGTTTTTT
- TRBJ2-7 - TRBV6-1 CASSDQQRMGTYEQYF TGTGCCAGCAGTGATCAACAGCGGATGGGGACCTACGAGCAGTACTTC
- TRBJ2-7 TRBD2 TRBV9 CASSGLAGGPSEQYF TGTGCCAGCAGCGGACTAGCGGGAGGGCCGAGTGAGCAGTACTTC
- TRBJ2-7 TRBD2 TRBV28 CASSFYSSGYSYEQYF TGTGCCAGCAGTTTTTATTCTAGCGGATACTCCTACGAGCAGTACTTC
once TRBJ1-2 - TRBV2 CASSEARAGVGYTF TGTGCCAGCAGTGAAGCGAGGGCAGGGGTAGGCTACACCTTC
- TRBJ1-6 TRBD1 TRBV30 CAWSQGGASYNSPLHF TGTGCCTGGAGCCAAGGGGGCGCGTCCTATAATTCACCCCTCCACTTT
once TRBJ2-7 TRBD1 TRBV5-1 CASSGKQGARYEQYF TGCGCCAGCAGCGGAAAACAGGGGGCGAGGTACGAGCAGTACTTC
- TRBJ1-6 - TRBV27 CASSLAQGLIGVLHF TGTGCCAGCAGTTTGGCACAGGGCCTTATCGGGGTCCTCCACTTT
- TRBJ2-7 - TRBV30 CAASGVRFYEQYF TGTGCGGCTTCAGGGGTCCGATTCTACGAGCAGTACTTC
- TRBJ2-3 TRBD2 TRBV5-1 CASSLKRGVATDTQYF TGCGCCAGCAGCTTGAAACGGGGGGTTGCCACAGATACGCAGTATTTT
once TRBJ1-4 TRBD1 TRBV28 CAGGTGGSGEKLFF TGTGCCGGCGGGACAGGGGGTTCTGGAGAAAAACTGTTTTTT
- TRBJ2-5 - TRBV7-8 CASRGMRKVKQYF TGTGCCAGCAGGGGCATGCGTAAGGTTAAGCAGTACTTC
- TRBJ1-3 - TRBV30 CAWSVPGFSGNTIYF TGTGCCTGGAGTGTCCCAGGGTTTTCTGGAAACACCATATATTTT
- TRBJ1-2 - TRBV4-1 CASSRRVRKYGYTF TGCGCCAGCAGCCGACGAGTCAGGAAATATGGCTACACCTTC
once TRBJ2-7 - TRBV11-2 CASSNPSVDEQYF TGTGCCAGCAGCAACCCGTCGGTCGACGAGCAGTACTTC
- TRBJ2-1 TRBD2 TRBV28 CASRVAGVFNEQFF TGTGCCAGCAGGGTAGCGGGAGTATTCAATGAGCAGTTCTTC
- TRBJ1-2 - TRBV25-1 CASSEYDRNYGYTF TGTGCCAGCAGTGAATATGACAGGAACTATGGCTACACCTTC
- TRBJ2-2 TRBD2 TRBV4-1 CASSPILAGVTGELFF TGCGCCAGCAGCCCGATACTAGCGGGAGTCACCGGGGAGCTGTTTTTT
- TRBJ1-1 TRBD1 TRBV30 CAWRRDSATEAFF TGTGCCTGGCGACGGGACAGTGCCACTGAAGCTTTCTTT
- TRBJ1-2 TRBD1 TRBV4-3 CASSQDPQGAYGYTF TGCGCCAGCAGCCAAGACCCACAGGGGGCGTATGGCTACACCTTC
- TRBJ1-1 - TRBV7-7 CASSLVRDHTEAFF TGTGCTAGCAGCTTAGTTCGGGATCACACTGAAGCTTTCTTT
- TRBJ1-1 - TRBV6-1 CASTSKSNTEAFF TGTGCCAGCACGAGCAAATCGAACACTGAAGCTTTCTTT
- TRBJ1-5 - TRBV6-5 CASTPSGGGNQPQHF TGTGCCAGCACCCCCTCCGGGGGTGGCAATCAGCCCCAGCATTTT
- TRBJ2-7 TRBD2 TRBV5-4 CASSSGLAGGSAYEQYF TGTGCCAGCAGCTCGGGACTAGCGGGAGGATCTGCCTACGAGCAGTACTTC